Below, one T cell receptor (beta chain) is given with its context. The data are from a study of cytomegalovirus exposure and HLA in healthy donors. This PCR relied on a set of 60 Vbeta primers and 13 Jbeta primers. TCRdb keeps only in-frame clones here, not all; method: immunoSEQ multiplex PCR. This table has about 90,000 clones, approximately 70% appearing once. The CDR3 totals 15 residues. Germline assignment: CDR1 SGHTA and CDR2 FQGNSA. V lost 1 base to trimming and J lost 5 bases, with 14 bases between them. Sequencing input: PBMCs. The chain joins TRBV7-2 to TRBJ2-5; D may be TRBD1 (6 bases). This TCR came from a woman in her forties or fifties in good health and CMV-seropositive. Here the CDR3 reads CASSLGHTGHETQYF. CDR3 sequence (DNA): TGTGCCAGCAGCTTAGGGCATACAGGGCACGAGACCCAGTACTTC.